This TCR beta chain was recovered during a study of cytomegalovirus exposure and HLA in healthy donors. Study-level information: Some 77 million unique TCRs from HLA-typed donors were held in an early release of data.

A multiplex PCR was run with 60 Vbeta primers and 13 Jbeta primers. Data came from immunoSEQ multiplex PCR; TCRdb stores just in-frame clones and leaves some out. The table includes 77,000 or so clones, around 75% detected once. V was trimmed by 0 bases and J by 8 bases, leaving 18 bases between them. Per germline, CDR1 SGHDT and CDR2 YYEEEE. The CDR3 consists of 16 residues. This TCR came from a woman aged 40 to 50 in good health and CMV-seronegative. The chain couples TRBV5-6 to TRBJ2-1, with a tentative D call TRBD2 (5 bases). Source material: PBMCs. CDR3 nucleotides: TGTGCCAGCAGCTTGGGTTTGTCAGCGGCTATCGATGAGCAGTTCTTC. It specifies CASSLGLSAAIDEQFF.